This is a list of T cell receptor beta chains from one sample in a study of blood T cell repertoires in COVID-19. The repertoire was sequenced with immunoSEQ multiplex PCR; TCRdb's copy has only in-frame clones and lacks some. This table has 250,000 to 300,000 clones, around 86% appearing once. The sample comprised peripheral blood. The receptors derive from a woman aged 40 to 55 who had recovered from COVID-19. Both conserved end residues are part of each CDR3. D genes are given only for firm matches. Some rows have no size entry. The others give once, few or many, or a class for an expanded clone.

NA	TRBJ2-5	NA	TRBV5-4	TGTGCCAGCAGCTTGAGACAGGTGGGAGAGACCCAGTACTTC	CASSLRQVGETQYF
NA	TRBJ1-2	NA	TRBV29-1	TGCAGCGTTGGGGCCGAGGGCTACACCTTC	CSVGAEGYTF
NA	TRBJ1-5	NA	TRBV30	TGTGCCTGGAGTCCAGTCGGGGATGGGCAGCCCCAGCATTTT	CAWSPVGDGQPQHF
TRBD1	TRBJ1-5	NA	TRBV27	TGTGCCAGCAGTTTGGAGGGTGGGACAGCTAATAGCAATCAGCCCCAGCATTTT	CASSLEGGTANSNQPQHF
TRBD2	TRBJ2-2	NA	TRBV11-3	TGTGCCAGCAGCGCCCCAAGGGTGACTAGCGGGAGTTATACCGGGGAGCTGTTTTTT	CASSAPRVTSGSYTGELFF
NA	TRBJ2-7	NA	TRBV6-5	TGTGCCAGCAGGAAAAGGGGGGGGTTGGTCTACGAGCAGTACTTC	CASRKRGGLVYEQYF
NA	TRBJ2-3	NA	TRBV5-1	TGCGCCAGTTCAGGGGAAGGGGGAGATACGCAGTATTTT	CASSGEGGDTQYF
NA	TRBJ2-2	NA	TRBV11-3	TGTGCCAGCAGCGGGAGTATTGCCGGGGAGCTGTTTTTT	CASSGSIAGELFF
NA	TRBJ1-1	NA	TRBV10-3	TGTGCCATCTCTTGGGACACTTACACTGAAGCTTTCTTT	CAISWDTYTEAFF
NA	TRBJ2-7	NA	TRBV7-2	TGTGCCAGCAGCTTAGAAAAAGCAGGCCTCCTCTCCTACGAGCAGTACTTC	CASSLEKAGLLSYEQYF
TRBD1	TRBJ2-1	NA	TRBV18	TGTGCCAGCTCACCACCGGCAGGGGGCGCCGACAATGAGCAGTTCTTC	CASSPPAGGADNEQFF
NA	TRBJ2-7	NA	TRBV2	TGTGCCAGCAGGATACAGGGAGGGTCCTACGAGCAGTACTTC	CASRIQGGSYEQYF
TRBD1	TRBJ2-1	NA	TRBV30	TGTGCCTGGATTTCCGGGACAGGGGTGGATGAGCAGTTCTTC	CAWISGTGVDEQFF
TRBD1	TRBJ2-2	once	TRBV4-1	TGCGCCAGCAGCCAAGAGAGACAGGGGGGGGCGCATCTCACCGGGGAGCTGTTTTTT	CASSQERQGGAHLTGELFF
NA	TRBJ1-6	NA	TRBV7-9	TGTGCCAGCAGCTTATCTTCTAATTCACCCCTCCACTTT	CASSLSSNSPLHF
NA	TRBJ1-1	NA	TRBV2	TGTGCCAGCAGTAGGCGGGACACTGAAGCTTTCTTT	CASSRRDTEAFF
NA	TRBJ2-2	NA	TRBV5-1	TGCGCCAGCAGCCCCCTCCTAAACACCGGGGAGCTGTTTTTT	CASSPLLNTGELFF
TRBD1	TRBJ1-1	NA	TRBV6-5	TGTGCCAGCAGTACCCGGGACAGTCTGAACACTGAAGCTTTCTTT	CASSTRDSLNTEAFF
NA	TRBJ1-2	few	TRBV28	TGTGCCAGCAGTTTGGCGGACACTAATGGCTACACCTTC	CASSLADTNGYTF
TRBD1	TRBJ2-7	NA	TRBV7-2	TGTGCCAGCAGCGCCGCCGGACAGGGAATACACGAGCAGTACTTC	CASSAAGQGIHEQYF
TRBD2	TRBJ2-7	NA	TRBV28	TGTGCCAGCAGTCTCGATGGGGGGGTTTCCCCCTACGAGCAGTACTTC	CASSLDGGVSPYEQYF
TRBD2	TRBJ2-7	once	TRBV6-5	TGTGCCAGCAGCGCCCGAGCGGGAGACTACGAGCAGTACTTC	CASSARAGDYEQYF
TRBD2	TRBJ2-3	NA	TRBV5-1	TGCGCCAGCAGCTTGGGGGGGACTAGCGATACGCAGTATTTT	CASSLGGTSDTQYF
TRBD1	TRBJ2-7	few	TRBV23-1	TGCGCCAGCAGTCAATCGAGGACAGGGGGCACCGAGCAGTACTTC	CASSQSRTGGTEQYF
TRBD1	TRBJ2-7	NA	TRBV7-2	TGTGCCAGCAGCTCTTCGACAGGGAGCTACGAGCAGTACTTC	CASSSSTGSYEQYF
TRBD2	TRBJ2-7	NA	TRBV7-2	TGTGCCAGCAGCGCAGGACTAGCGGGCTACGAGCAGTACTTC	CASSAGLAGYEQYF
TRBD1	TRBJ2-7	NA	TRBV7-2	TGTGCCAGCAGCCCCCGGTCTGGGACAGGGATCGAGCAGTACTTC	CASSPRSGTGIEQYF
TRBD1	TRBJ1-2	NA	TRBV7-6	TGTGCCAGCAGCCTGGGACAGGGCGCGAACTATGGCTACACCTTC	CASSLGQGANYGYTF
NA	TRBJ1-5	once	TRBV6-1	TGTGCCAGCAGTGAAGCGGTCGGGGGTGGGAATCAGCCCCAGCATTTT	CASSEAVGGGNQPQHF
TRBD1	TRBJ1-3	NA	TRBV9	TGTGCCAGCAGCGTAGCGACCGGCACAGGGGGTTCTGGAAACACCATATATTTT	CASSVATGTGGSGNTIYF
NA	TRBJ2-2	NA	TRBV19	TGTGCCAGTACCGACCCCCAGGGGGGGAACACCGGGGAGCTGTTTTTT	CASTDPQGGNTGELFF
NA	TRBJ2-4	NA	TRBV4-1	TGCGCCAGCAGCCAAGAGCCAGGGATGAGGGGGGGGCTAGCCAAAAACATTCAGTACTTC	CASSQEPGMRGGLAKNIQYF
NA	TRBJ2-6	NA	TRBV6-5	TGTGCCAGCAGCCCGGGGAGCTCTGGGGCCAACGTCCTGACTTTC	CASSPGSSGANVLTF
NA	TRBJ2-5	NA	TRBV18	TGTGCCAGCTCACCACTTTCGGGACAACTAACTGGGGAGACCCAGTACTTC	CASSPLSGQLTGETQYF
TRBD2	TRBJ2-2	NA	TRBV13	TGTGCCAGCAGCGCCGGGACTAGCGGGAGGGTTCCCGGGGAGCTGTTTTTT	CASSAGTSGRVPGELFF
TRBD2	TRBJ2-1	once	TRBV29-1	TGCAGCGTTGCCGGGACTAGCGGGAGTAATGAGCAGTTCTTC	CSVAGTSGSNEQFF
TRBD2	TRBJ2-7	NA	TRBV2	TGTGCCAGCAGTCGGCCGTCCGGGACTAGCGGGTCGAGCTCCTACGAGCAGTACTTC	CASSRPSGTSGSSSYEQYF
NA	TRBJ2-5	NA	TRBV6-5	TGTGCCAGCGCAGACAGACAAGAGACCCAGTACTTC	CASADRQETQYF
TRBD1	TRBJ1-2	NA	TRBV27	TGTGCCAGCAGTTTATCGGGCCCGGGACAGGGTTTTTATGGCTACACCTTC	CASSLSGPGQGFYGYTF
NA	TRBJ2-5	NA	TRBV18	TGTGCCAGCTCACCATTGCAGGCAGCGGGCCCCGAGACCCAGTACTTC	CASSPLQAAGPETQYF
NA	TRBJ2-7	NA	TRBV27	TGTGCCAGCAGTTTGTTCCCCAGGGCCGAGAGGAACGAGCAGTACTTC	CASSLFPRAERNEQYF
NA	TRBJ2-1	NA	TRBV24-1	TGTGCCACTGTCCAGGGGATGTTTCTTTATGAGCAGTTCTTC	CATVQGMFLYEQFF
NA	TRBJ2-1	NA	TRBV19	TGTGCCAGTAGTATAATCGGCGCCGCCGGGAGCCCCACCTACAATGAGCAGTTCTTC	CASSIIGAAGSPTYNEQFF